These 8 T cell receptor beta chains originate from one sample sequenced in a study of vaccination and CD4 T cells after COVID-19. Oncomine TCR Beta short-read sequencing was applied to DNA from cultured CD4+ T cells. Each CDR3 protein gets one entry after TCRdb re-called the PCR reads with MiXCR. The sample shows fewer than 13,000 distinct CDR3 sequences, around 43% of them seen only once. Treatment noted: approximately nine-day PBMC culture with coronavirus spike peptide pools or control peptides (ViraFEST assay). Antigens of these TCRs are unknown. Sequencing used CD4+ T cells from blood, cultured in vitro. The receptors come from a human donor who had recovered from COVID-19.

The rearrangement uses TRBV5-1 and TRBJ2-5; TRBD1 matches 7 bases. The CDR3 is 14 residues long. The germline V gene encodes CDR1 SGHRS and CDR2 YFSETQ. J was trimmed by 3 bases and V by 3 bases; bases with no gene match: 5. The chain's CDR3 is CASSWTGEKETQYF. CDR3 nucleotide sequence: TGCGCCAGCAGCTGGACAGGCGAAAAAGAGACCCAGTACTTC. Full variable domain (missing parts from reference TRBV5-1 and TRBJ2-5): KAGVTQTPRYLIKTRGQQVTLSCSPISGHRSVSWYQQTPGQGLQFLFEYFSETQRNKGNFPGRFSGRQFSNSRSEMNVSTLELGDSALYLCASSWTGEKETQYFGPGTRLLVL.

The rearrangement links TRBV6-2 or TRBV6-3 to TRBJ2-4; D unresolved. Trimming stripped 0 bases from V and 7 bases from J, with 13 bases between. This CDR3 is 15 amino acids long. Germline values: CDR1 MNHEY, CDR2 SVGEGT. Here the CDR3 reads CASSYSPGRRNIQYF. The CDR3 DNA is TGTGCCAGCAGTTACTCGCCAGGCCGGCGGAACATTCAGTACTTC.

The rearrangement links TRBV20-1 to TRBJ1-6, with D possibly TRBD1 on 6 matching bases. V gave up 4 bases and J gave up 5 bases, with 9 bases separating them. The CDR3 is made up of 13 amino acids. Germline V gene data show CDR1 as DFQATT and CDR2 as SNEGSKA (reference sequence). Here the CDR3 reads CSAKGGDNSPLHF. The CDR3 DNA reads as TGCAGTGCTAAAGGGGGTGATAATTCACCCCTCCACTTT.

This clonotype has more than one count but fewer than ten. J is TRBJ2-7 and V is TRBV12-3 or TRBV12-4; 12 bases are shared with TRBD1. The CDR3 length is 15 residues. Losses at the gene ends were 4 bases for V and 7 bases for J; bases not matched to a gene: 8. The CDR3 protein is CASSSGGQGAREQYF. CDR3 nucleotide sequence: TGTGCCAGCAGTTCTGGGGGACAGGGGGCGCGAGAGCAGTACTTC.

This clonotype was found a few times. The rearrangement links TRBV6-2 or TRBV6-3 to TRBJ2-6; perhaps TRBD2 as D (7 bases). CDR1 MNHEY and CDR2 SVGEGT come from the germline V gene. V was pared by 5 bases and J by 0 bases, with 11 bases between. The CDR3 has 16 residues. DNA for the CDR3: TGTGCCAGCAGTAGTCGGGGGGCCTCTGGGGCCAACGTCCTGACTTTC. Amino acids: CASSSRGASGANVLTF.

The rearrangement joins TRBV24-1 to TRBJ1-2; 9 positions match TRBD1. The germline gives CDR1 KGHDR, CDR2 SFDVKD. The CDR3 is made up of 14 amino acids. The junction had 4 bases not matched to a gene; V was cut back by 3 bases and J by 6 bases. The CDR3, as DNA: TGTGCCACCAGTGATGGGGACAGGGCTAATGGCTACACCTTC. As protein: CATSDGDRANGYTF.

The chain combines TRBV15 with TRBJ1-5; possibly TRBD1 for D (6 bases). There are 14 residues in the CDR3. Per the germline V gene, CDR1 is LNHNV and CDR2 is YYDKDF (reference sequence). The V end lost 6 bases, the J end lost 6 bases, and 15 bases lay between the germline ends. CDR3 region: CATRREGGGQPQHF. The CDR3 DNA reads as TGTGCCACCAGACGGGAGGGGGGAGGTCAGCCCCAGCATTTT.

V is TRBV14 and J is TRBJ1-2, with TRBD1 matching 9 bases. This CDR3 is built from 16 residues. Germline V gene sequence: CDR1 SGHDN, CDR2 FVKESK. V was pared by 3 bases and J by 4 bases, with 9 bases of the junction left unmatched. The CDR3 nucleotides are TGTGCCAGCAGCCAGACAGGGGGACGGGCGAGCTATGGCTACACCTTC. As protein: CASSQTGGRASYGYTF.